Listed here are 29 T cell receptor beta chains from one sample, sequenced in a study of blood T cell repertoires in COVID-19. The table came from immunoSEQ multiplex PCR; TCRdb's copy has only in-frame clones and leaves some out. The sample yields tens of thousands of clones, approximately 84% seen once. The sequenced material came from peripheral blood. The origin of the receptors is a middle-aged man with COVID-19, enrolled during active disease.

V gene TRBV19 combines with J gene TRBJ2-5, with 10 bases aligning to TRBD1. The CDR3 sequence is 15 residues long. CDR1 and CDR2 from the germline V gene are LNHDA and SQIVND (reference sequence). V gave up 4 bases and J gave up 0 bases; unmatched junction bases: 2. CDR3 sequence reads: CASSRDRGYQETQYF. The CDR3 DNA is TGTGCCAGTAGTAGGGACAGGGGTTACCAAGAGACCCAGTACTTC.

The J gene is TRBJ2-7, the V gene TRBV7-9; D may be TRBD1 (5 bases). Trimming left V 5 bases short and J 2 bases short, with 13 bases between. Germline-derived CDR1 and CDR2 are SEHNR and FQNEAQ (reference sequence). The CDR3 is 14 amino acids. For the CDR3, the DNA is TGTGCCAGCAGCGGAAACAGGAACCCCTACGAGCAGTACTTC. It translates to CASSGNRNPYEQYF.

The chain combines TRBV18 with TRBJ2-3; D perhaps matches TRBD2 (5 bases). The CDR3 runs 14 residues. Trimming left V 6 bases short and J 6 bases short, with 16 bases between. The V gene's germline CDR1 is KGHSH and CDR2 LQKENI. The CDR3 DNA is TGTGCCAGCTCCCCAAATAGCGCCATCGATACGCAGTATTTT. Protein sequence: CASSPNSAIDTQYF.

The chain combines TRBV14 with TRBJ2-5; D is possibly TRBD2 (6 bases). Trimming stripped 1 base from V and 6 bases from J, with 9 bases between. CDR1 and CDR2 from the germline V gene are SGHDN and FVKESK. The CDR3 consists of 13 residues. The CDR3 here is CASSQGRVQTQYF. For the CDR3, the DNA is TGTGCCAGCAGCCAAGGGAGGGTTCAGACCCAGTACTTC. The full variable domain, its missing parts supplied by reference TRBV14 and TRBJ2-5, is EAGVTQFPSHSVIEKGQTVTLRCDPISGHDNLYWYRRVMGKEIKFLLHFVKESKQDESGMPNNRFLAERTGGTYSTLKVQPAELEDSGVYFCASSQGRVQTQYFGPGTRLLVL.

The chain is built from TRBV5-1 and TRBJ1-4; TRBD1 aligns across 7 bases. The CDR3 has 14 amino acids. The trim removed 3 bases at V and 8 bases at J, leaving 7 bases unmatched. Germline values: CDR1 SGHRS, CDR2 YFSETQ. The CDR3 DNA follows: TGCGCCAGCAGCTCCGGGACAGCAGGAGAAAAACTGTTTTTT. Its translation: CASSSGTAGEKLFF.

The chain uses TRBV14 and TRBJ1-2; D is uncertain. The CDR3 is 16 amino acids. Germline V gives CDR1 SGHDN, CDR2 FVKESK. Trimming took off 0 bases at V and 3 bases at J, with 14 bases between the two ends. The CDR3 sequence: CASSQERLIRYYGYTF. The DNA for the CDR3 is TGTGCCAGCAGCCAAGAGAGACTAATCCGGTACTATGGCTACACCTTC.

Sample share makes this clone medium-sized. Other DNA sequences in the sample encode the same CDR3. CDR3 protein: CASSQDSAGGRDEQFF. The CDR3 DNA is TGCGCCAGCAGCCAAGATTCGGCAGGGGGTCGGGATGAGCAGTTCTTC. J is TRBJ2-1 and V is TRBV4-3; TRBD1 agrees at 7 bases. The CDR3 is made up of 16 amino acids. V lost 0 bases to trimming and J lost 8 bases; unmatched junction nucleotides: 10. Looked up from germline, CDR1 is LGHNA and CDR2 is YSLEER.

The CDR3 spells CASSLTGTGGAYNEQFF. CDR3 nucleotides: TGTGCCAGCTCACTGACCGGGACAGGGGGCGCCTACAATGAGCAGTTCTTC. The J gene is TRBJ2-1, the V gene TRBV18, with 12 bases that match TRBD1. Trimming took 4 bases from V and 2 from J; bases not matched to a gene: 6. This CDR3 comprises 17 residues. Germline CDR1 and CDR2: KGHSH and LQKENI. Full variable domain (missing parts from reference TRBV18 and TRBJ2-1): NAGVMQNPRHLVRRRGQEARLRCSPMKGHSHVYWYRQLPEEGLKFMVYLQKENIIDESGMPKERFSAEFPKEGPSILRIQQVVRGDSAAYFCASSLTGTGGAYNEQFFGPGTRLTVL.

The chain is built from TRBV30 and TRBJ1-4; tentative D call: TRBD1 (6 bases). Germline loops: CDR1 GTSNPN, CDR2 SVGIG (reference sequence). V lost 0 bases, J lost 7 bases, and 12 bases lay in between. CDR3 length: 14 amino acids. The DNA of the CDR3 is TGTGCCTGGAGTGTTCAGGGAGGGGGTGAAAAACTGTTTTTT. This codes for CAWSVQGGGEKLFF.

V is TRBV9 and J is TRBJ1-2; unclear D gene. CDR3 size: 14 residues. Germline lookup yields CDR1 SGDLS and CDR2 YYNGEE. Trimming took 2 bases from V and 8 from J, leaving 16 bases between them. DNA for the CDR3: TGTGCCAGCAGCGTTAGTACTCAGTCGGAGGGCTACACCTTC. The encoded protein is CASSVSTQSEGYTF.

The chain recombines TRBV5-1 with TRBJ1-5; 7 bases fit TRBD1. Trimming cost V 3 bases and J 3 bases; bases outside gene matches: 3. Per the germline V gene, CDR1 is SGHRS and CDR2 is YFSETQ. This CDR3 spans 14 amino acids. The CDR3 DNA reads as TGCGCCAGCAGCTGGGGACAGCCCAATCAGCCCCAGCATTTT. Translating gives CASSWGQPNQPQHF.

This clone was detected only once. The chain joins TRBV18 to TRBJ2-2; maybe TRBD1 (6 bases). The CDR3 is 18 amino acids. CDR1 KGHSH and CDR2 LQKENI come from the germline V gene. V was clipped by 2 bases and J by 2 bases, with 18 bases between them. The CDR3 sequence is CASSPSYEGTPNTGELFF. In DNA form, the CDR3 reads TGTGCCAGCTCACCAAGCTATGAGGGGACACCCAACACCGGGGAGCTGTTTTTT.

This clone was found a few times. The rearrangement uses TRBV27 and TRBJ2-3; D is perhaps TRBD2 (6 bases). This CDR3 region has 14 residues. V lost 7 bases to trimming and J lost 3 bases, with 14 bases between them. Looked up from germline, CDR1 is MNHEY and CDR2 is SMNVEV (reference sequence). CDR3 sequence (DNA): TGTGCCAGCACCCACTCGGGGGAAACAGATACGCAGTATTTT. Its translation is CASTHSGETDTQYF.

The gene calls are TRBV10-3 and TRBJ1-3; a weak D match, TRBD1 (6 bases). The CDR3 runs to 16 residues. Deletions cut 4 bases from V and 1 base from J, with 14 bases between. Per the germline V gene, CDR1 is ENHRY and CDR2 is SYGVKD. CDR3 loop: CAISVRDTESGNTIYF. In DNA, the CDR3 is TGTGCCATCAGTGTCCGGGACACTGAGTCTGGAAACACCATATATTTT.

The chain recombines TRBV2 with TRBJ2-7, with 10 positions matching TRBD1. Germline CDR1 reads SNHLY; CDR2 reads FYNNEI. V shed 7 bases and J 3 bases; nucleotides not matched to a gene: 12. The CDR3 has 16 residues. This CDR3 is CASTYSGTGVFYEQYF. The CDR3 nucleotides read TGTGCCAGCACCTATTCCGGGACAGGGGTTTTCTACGAGCAGTACTTC.

V gene TRBV5-5 combines with J gene TRBJ2-1, with 13 bases matching TRBD2. Germline assignment: CDR1 SGHKS and CDR2 YYEKEE (reference sequence). This CDR3 comprises 17 residues. V was clipped by 4 bases and J by 6 bases; unmatched bases: 10. The DNA for the CDR3 is TGTGCCAGCAGCGTAGGACTAGCGGGGGCGTTGGCCAATGAGCAGTTCTTC. Translated, it gives CASSVGLAGALANEQFF.

V usage is TRBV9 and J usage is TRBJ1-1, with D hard to call. V was shortened by 4 bases and J by 1 base, with 5 bases between the two germline ends. The CDR3 consists of 12 residues. The V gene's germline CDR1 is SGDLS and CDR2 YYNGEE. CDR3 region: CASSRSNTEAFF. CDR3 nucleotides: TGTGCCAGCAGCCGGTCGAACACTGAAGCTTTCTTT. Looking up the rest from reference TRBV9 and TRBJ1-1 gives the full variable domain: DSGVTQTPKHLITATGQRVTLRCSPRSGDLSVYWYQQSLDQGLQFLIQYYNGEERAKGNILERFSAQQFPDLHSELNLSSLELGDSALYFCASSRSNTEAFFGQGTRLTVV.

This clone was picked up a small number of times. CDR3 loop: CSVVALEAYNEQFF. DNA for the CDR3: TGCAGCGTTGTGGCCCTAGAGGCCTACAATGAGCAGTTCTTC. The chain carries TRBV29-1 and TRBJ2-1; D remains unclear. CDR3 length equals 14 residues. Per the germline V gene, CDR1 is SQVTM and CDR2 is ANQGSEA. The V end was cut by 4 bases, the J end by 2 bases, with 12 bases between.

The count of this clone is one. V is TRBV5-1 and J is TRBJ1-1, with D unclear. Trimming removed 0 bases at V and 0 bases at J, with 9 bases between. CDR3 length equals 15 residues. Per germline, CDR1 SGHRS and CDR2 YFSETQ. This CDR3 reads CASSLGLYMNTEAFF. The CDR3 DNA sequence: TGCGCCAGCAGCTTGGGACTTTACATGAACACTGAAGCTTTCTTT.

The chain joins TRBV7-3 to TRBJ2-3; perhaps TRBD2 as D (7 bases). Trimming pared 5 bases from V and 6 bases from J, leaving 18 bases between. CDR3 size: 15 residues. Germline lookup yields CDR1 SGHTA and CDR2 FQGTGA. The CDR3 here is CASSPGGGLGDTQYF. CDR3 sequence (DNA): TGTGCCAGCAGCCCTGGGGGGGGGCTGGGTGATACGCAGTATTTT.

This rearrangement joins TRBV7-3 to TRBJ2-1, with 10 bases lining up with TRBD2. The V gene's germline CDR1 is SGHTA and CDR2 FQGTGA. V dropped 5 bases and J dropped 5; count of bases not matched to a gene: 9. This CDR3 contains 16 residues. This CDR3 reads CASSPGVAGGHNEQFF. The DNA of the CDR3 is TGTGCCAGCAGCCCGGGGGTAGCGGGGGGCCACAATGAGCAGTTCTTC.

V and J are TRBV19 and TRBJ1-2; 8 bases are a match to TRBD1. Losses at the gene ends were 7 bases for V and 4 bases for J; bases not matched to a gene: 8. Germline V gene data show CDR1 as LNHDA and CDR2 as SQIVND (reference sequence). The CDR3 has 14 residues. The CDR3 here is CASTPTGDPYGYTF. The CDR3 DNA is TGTGCCAGTACCCCGACAGGGGACCCCTATGGCTACACCTTC.

The chain links TRBV5-8 to TRBJ2-1, with 7 positions matching TRBD1. Germline V gene data show CDR1 as SGHTS and CDR2 as YDEGEE. Trimming removed 2 bases from V and 0 bases from J; junction bases left unmatched: 5. The CDR3 spans 16 residues. The CDR3: CASSLGGPHSYNEQFF. CDR3 in DNA: TGTGCCAGCAGCTTAGGGGGCCCTCACTCCTACAATGAGCAGTTCTTC.

The chain joins TRBV7-9 to TRBJ1-5; 12 positions match TRBD1. The CDR3 length is 15 residues. In germline, CDR1 is SEHNR, CDR2 FQNEAQ (reference sequence). J was trimmed by 13 bases and V by 2 bases; bases with no gene match: 9. DNA for the CDR3: TGTGCCAGCAGCTTATCGGGACAGGGGGCCCAAGCACAGCATTTT. Residues: CASSLSGQGAQAQHF.

V usage is TRBV6-5 and J usage is TRBJ1-2, with TRBD1 as a possible D gene (6 bases). The CDR3 has 15 residues. Trimming took off 7 bases at V and 5 bases at J, with 20 bases between the two ends. The germline V gene encodes CDR1 MNHEY and CDR2 SVGAGI. CDR3 in amino acids: CASTLKGGAPYGYTF. The DNA of the CDR3 is TGTGCCAGCACCTTAAAGGGGGGGGCTCCATATGGCTACACCTTC.

The CDR3 sequence is CASSIGFGQSNQPQHF. CDR3 sequence (DNA): TGTGCCAGTAGTATAGGGTTTGGGCAGTCCAATCAGCCCCAGCATTTT. The chain recombines TRBV19 with TRBJ1-5; D is uncertain. Trimming took 1 base from V and 3 from J, leaving 13 bases between them. This CDR3 has 16 residues. The germline gives CDR1 LNHDA, CDR2 SQIVND (reference sequence).

The V call is TRBV4-1, the J call TRBJ2-4, with a tentative D call TRBD2 (5 bases). Per the germline V gene, CDR1 is MGHRA and CDR2 is YSYEKL. The CDR3 spans 17 residues. The ends were cut back, 4 bases at V and 0 bases at J, with 16 bases in the middle. CDR3 amino acids: CASSPRPEVIAKNIQYF. CDR3 in DNA: TGCGCCAGCAGCCCCCGGCCGGAGGTCATAGCCAAAAACATTCAGTACTTC.

This clone has just a few counts. The chain combines TRBV3-1 (or the pseudogene TRBV3-2) with TRBJ2-5; TRBD1 agrees at 7 bases. Germline V lookup: CDR1 LGHDT, CDR2 YNNKEL (reference sequence). The CDR3 runs 13 residues. Germline trimming cut 5 bases from V and 5 bases from J; bases unmatched to any gene: 5. For the CDR3, the DNA is TGTGCCAGCAGCAACAGGGGTTCCGAGACCCAGTACTTC. It translates to CASSNRGSETQYF.

The CDR3 sequence: CASSWPPGTQSYEQYF. The CDR3, as DNA: TGTGCCAGCAGTTGGCCCCCGGGGACACAATCCTACGAGCAGTACTTC. V gene TRBV28 combines with J gene TRBJ2-7; D might be TRBD1 (6 bases). Between the trimmed V and J ends, which lost 4 bases and 1 base, there was a span of 17 bases. The CDR3 has 16 amino acids. Germline V gives CDR1 MDHEN, CDR2 SYDVKM.